The text below deals with one T cell receptor beta chain. Its antigen remains unidentified. Base qualities are not at hand, and no much larger clone is one base apart. To identify antigen-specific CD4+ T cell clonotypes by their expansion, the ViraFEST assay first stimulated PBMC with viral peptide pools and then applied TCR sequencing. After around 10 days of culture, CD4+ T cells were isolated with the EasySep CD4+ T cell isolation kit. Each participant received two doses of an mRNA SARS-CoV-2 vaccine, either BNT162b2 or mRNA-1273. The absence of prior SARS-CoV-2 infection in healthy vaccine recipients was confirmed by negative nucleocapsid antibodies before and after vaccination. Approximately 2.1 million PBMC per well were cultured in IMDM with 5% human AB serum, around 10 IU/ml IL-2 and gentamicin, plus 10 ug/ml peptides. Half of the culture medium was replaced with fresh IL-2-containing medium on days 3 and 7. Unless noted otherwise, every peptide stimulation condition was grown in triplicate wells. Using Ficoll-Paque Plus gradient centrifugation, PBMC were separated from whole blood and then either used fresh or cryopreserved at -140C. The overlapping peptide pools covered the spike proteins of SARS-CoV-2 as well as those of the common cold coronaviruses HCoV-NL63, HCoV-OC43 and HCoV-229E. The QIAamp micro DNA kit was used to extract genomic DNA from the cultured CD4+ T cells.

The receptor library was made with the immunoSEQ multiplex PCR assay. DNA from the CD4+ T cells that had been cultured and isolated underwent TCR beta CDR3 sequencing. In the original analysis: Non-productive TCR sequences were removed and reads were trimmed to the CDR3 region, keeping CDR3s of at least 7 amino acids. Antigen-specific clonotypes were identified using the MANAFEST web app by comparison of expansion in peptide wells against reference cultures. Positive clones required FDR<0.05 expansion versus reference and all other wells, odds ratio above 5, and frequency above 0.1% in two replicate wells. A clonotype was defined as cross-reactive if the clonotype was significantly expanded both in SARS-CoV-2 spike wells and in at least one common cold coronavirus spike condition. Levenshtein distance calculated with the stringdist R package was used to assess CDR3 similarity, and unrooted trees were constructed with ape in R 3.6.1. The table was pulled from immuneACCESS by TCRdb, which kept in-frame rearrangements only. Such tables lose some clones; where checked, under half of the loss comes from unresolved V genes, and the rest has no known cause. The D gene and trimming were derived from the DNA, and the V and J assignments and clone size from that table. Across this sample there are about 33,000 clones, with roughly 86% seen only once. Less than 1.6% of the sample comes from the top ten.

The data stem from a study of vaccination effects on CD4 cells after COVID-19 (dated by TCRdb to between 2021 and 2022). Background on the whole study: Across the study, the median time from the second dose to post-vaccine sampling was 72 days (range 14 to 241). SARS-CoV-2 spike-specific CD4+ TCR repertoires were compared before and after mRNA vaccination in COVID-19 convalescent patients and in infection-naive vaccine recipients. Altogether, around 9 COVID-19 convalescent patients and several SARS-CoV-2-naive healthy vaccine recipients made up the full study. The Oncomine TCR Beta short-read assay on an Illumina iSeq 100 was used to sequence cultures from other donors in the study.

Overall study outcomes, separate from this receptor: In healthy vaccine recipients, vaccine-induced clones were almost all SARS-CoV-2 mono-reactive, with only 1 of 255 being cross-reactive with common cold coronaviruses. Limitations of the study were the small number of convalescent patients and the absence of early post-infection timepoints. Clones induced by infection and clones induced by vaccination both contracted markedly at late timepoints after vaccination, which fits with T cell responses waning over time.

Sequenced here: CD4+ T cells from PBMCs cultured with HCoV-NL63 spike peptides, sampled after COVID-19 vaccination. The sample's cell subset or site, from its label and the paper: HCoV-NL63 spike overlapping peptide pool stimulation. This TCR came from a human donor who received a COVID-19 vaccine. Some clones in this sample may be carry-over from other donors' samples.

The sequence in DNA is TGTGCCAGCAGCCCCCTCCCCGGGACACTTGGGAGCAATCAGCCCCAGCATTTT. Protein translation: CASSPLPGTLGSNQPQHF. The chain employs TRBV7-8 and TRBJ1-5; the D segment could be TRBD1, given 6 matching bases. V and J lose 5 bases and 1 base, and a span of 21 bases separates them. Via the germline V gene, CDR1 is SGHVS and CDR2 FQNEAQ. The CDR3, from cysteine to phenylalanine, totals 18 residues. The only DNA kept is the CDR3, 54 bases in frame from the first base.